The sequence of this T cell receptor (beta chain) was determined in a study of blood T cell repertoires in COVID-19. Study summary: The analysed material was cDNA or gDNA that came from T cells, B-cell-depleted T cells, or PBMCs.

Patients at the Seattle site were enrolled during active infection and followed longitudinally. Trimming removed 8 bases from V and 7 bases from J; junction bases left unmatched: 12. This CDR3 is 14 amino acids long. CDR1 is MDHEN, CDR2 SYDVKM, per germline. In the original analysis: Estimation of nucleated cell counts relied on the amplification of reference gene primers. Sequenced by immunoSEQ multiplex PCR; TCRdb stores in-frame clones only, minus some. Clonal size and the V and J genes are those of that table, whereas D and trimming came from the DNA. The top ten hold about 3% of the sample, which has about 370,000 clones, more than 70% seen once.

Sequenced input: peripheral blood. The clonotype was recovered from a woman aged 25 to 39 with COVID-19, enrolled during active disease. This chain uses TRBV28 with TRBJ2-3; 7 nucleotides agree with TRBD2. The CDR3 DNA reads TGTGCCAGCTCCCCAGCGGGGCAGCAGAATACGCAGTATTTT. Its translation: CASSPAGQQNTQYF. The full variable domain, completed using reference TRBV28 and TRBJ2-3, is DVKVTQSSRYLVKRTGEKVFLECVQDMDHENMFWYRQDPGLGLRLIYFSYDVKMKEKGDIPEGYSVSREKKERFSLILESASTNQTSMYLCASSPAGQQNTQYFGPGTRLTVL.